The 25 T cell receptor beta chains in this list originate from one sample, sequenced in a study of blood T cell repertoires in COVID-19. This table comes from immunoSEQ multiplex PCR, and its TCRdb copy is limited to in-frame clones, with some not included. The profile shows about 210,000 clones, roughly four fifths of them singletons. Specimen: peripheral blood. These receptors came from a woman in her 50s with active or convalescent COVID-19.

The CDR3 DNA reads as TGTGCAAGTCGCTTAGAACAGGCTTACACTGAAGCTTTCTTT. Its protein is CASRLEQAYTEAFF. The chain recombines TRBV12-2 with TRBJ1-1; the table's D gene call, TRBD1, was not cross checked with the DNA. TRBV12-2 corresponds to a pseudogene. This CDR3 is 14 amino acids long.

The chain combines TRBV28 with TRBJ1-2; D perhaps matches TRBD1 (5 bases). The CDR3 contains 13 residues. V lost 7 bases and J 4 bases, leaving 13 bases between the germline ends. Germline V lookup: CDR1 MDHEN, CDR2 SYDVKM. The CDR3 coding sequence is TGTGCCAGCATAGACAGAATTCCCTATGGCTACACCTTC. Translating gives CASIDRIPYGYTF.

The V gene is TRBV15, the J gene TRBJ2-3; TRBD2 agrees at 7 bases. CDR1 LNHNV and CDR2 YYDKDF come from the germline V gene (reference sequence). Trimming cost V 1 base and J 3 bases; bases outside gene matches: 7. The CDR3 has 16 amino acids. In nucleotides, the CDR3 is TGTGCCACCAGCAGAGCTTCTCCGGGAGGTACAGATACGCAGTATTTT. Translation: CATSRASPGGTDTQYF. Full variable domain (remainder filled in from reference TRBV15 and TRBJ2-3): DAMVIQNPRYQVTQFGKPVTLSCSQTLNHNVMYWYQQKSSQAPKLLFHYYDKDFNNEADTPDNFQSRRPNTSFCFLDIRSPGLGDTAMYLCATSRASPGGTDTQYFGPGTRLTVL.

The chain carries TRBV10-3 and TRBJ1-2; D is undetermined. Germline assignment: CDR1 ENHRY and CDR2 SYGVKD. CDR3 length: 13 amino acids. V gave up 3 bases and J gave up 8 bases, with 13 bases separating them. The CDR3: CAISDLGGQGYTF. The CDR3 DNA sequence: TGTGCCATCAGTGATCTGGGAGGGCAGGGCTACACCTTC.

This clone appeared many times. V is TRBV6-1 and J is TRBJ1-2, with D maybe TRBD1 (5 bases). This CDR3 region has 15 residues. The V and J ends lost 1 base and 4 bases respectively, with 13 bases between them. CDR1 and CDR2 (germline): MNHNS, SASEGT. The DNA of the CDR3 is TGTGCCAGCAGTGAAGGGTCAGGGCCCGGCTATGGCTACACCTTC. It translates to CASSEGSGPGYGYTF.

V and J are TRBV19 and TRBJ2-5, with a weak D call TRBD1 (5 bases). V was cut by 3 bases and J by 3 bases, with 5 bases left in between. From germline, CDR1 is LNHDA and CDR2 SQIVND (reference sequence). The CDR3 consists of 12 residues. The CDR3 loop is CASSIREETQYF. The CDR3 DNA follows: TGTGCCAGTAGTATCAGGGAAGAGACCCAGTACTTC. The full variable domain, with the rest looked up from reference TRBV19 and TRBJ2-5, is DGGITQSPKYLFRKEGQNVTLSCEQNLNHDAMYWYRQDPGQGLRLIYYSQIVNDFQKGDIAEGYSVSREKKESFPLTVTSAQKNPTAFYLCASSIREETQYFGPGTRLLVL.

V and J are TRBV13 and TRBJ1-2; no clear D. This CDR3 contains 13 residues. V lost 2 bases and J 10 bases, leaving 14 bases between the germline ends. The germline V gene has CDR1 PRHDT and CDR2 FYEKMQ (reference sequence). For the CDR3, the DNA is TGTGCCAGCAGCTTAAGGCAGGTCGAGATCTACACCTTC. Translated: CASSLRQVEIYTF.

This clone was seen a single time. V gene TRBV18 combines with J gene TRBJ2-1; tentative D call: TRBD2 (5 bases). Germline V lookup: CDR1 KGHSH, CDR2 LQKENI. The CDR3 runs to 14 residues. Trimming took off 5 bases at V and 8 bases at J, with 16 bases between the two ends. CDR3 coding DNA: TGTGCCAGCTCAGCTAGGACGGGGTGGGATGAGCAGTTCTTC. This translates into CASSARTGWDEQFF.

The rearrangement links TRBV19 to TRBJ1-1; 7 nucleotides match TRBD1. The germline gives CDR1 LNHDA, CDR2 SQIVND (reference sequence). Germline trimming cut 6 bases from V and 1 base from J; bases unmatched to any gene: 5. The CDR3 extends over 14 amino acids. The DNA for the CDR3 is TGTGCCAGTAGAGACAGGGCAGGGAACACTGAAGCTTTCTTT. It is translated as CASRDRAGNTEAFF. Variable domain in full (rest from reference TRBV19 and TRBJ1-1): DGGITQSPKYLFRKEGQNVTLSCEQNLNHDAMYWYRQDPGQGLRLIYYSQIVNDFQKGDIAEGYSVSREKKESFPLTVTSAQKNPTAFYLCASRDRAGNTEAFFGQGTRLTVV.

V and J are TRBV2 and TRBJ1-5, with 8 bases fitting TRBD1. Germline-derived CDR1 and CDR2 are SNHLY and FYNNEI. This CDR3 has 16 residues. The trim removed 5 bases at V and 3 bases at J, leaving 9 bases unmatched. CDR3: CASSRRGLGNNQPQHF. Written as DNA, the CDR3 is TGTGCCAGCAGTCGCAGGGGGCTCGGGAACAATCAGCCCCAGCATTTT.

V is TRBV4-2 and J is TRBJ1-2, with 9 bases identical to TRBD1. The V and J ends lost 0 bases and 5 bases, in that order; junction bases with no gene match: 10. The CDR3 sequence is 17 residues long. The germline V gene encodes CDR1 LGHNA and CDR2 YNFKEQ. The CDR3 protein is CASSQDLPQGAWYGYTF. The CDR3 DNA reads as TGTGCCAGCAGCCAAGATCTCCCACAGGGGGCATGGTATGGCTACACCTTC.

V and J are TRBV7-9 and TRBJ1-2; 9 nucleotides match TRBD1. Germline lookup yields CDR1 SEHNR and CDR2 FQNEAQ (reference sequence). V dropped 1 base and J dropped 8; count of bases not matched to a gene: 5. This CDR3 region has 14 residues. CDR3 amino acids: CASSLEGQGGGYTF. In DNA form, the CDR3 reads TGTGCCAGCAGCTTAGAGGGACAGGGTGGAGGCTACACCTTC.

The rearrangement links TRBV2 to TRBJ2-7; 7 positions agree with TRBD1. The CDR3 loop spans 15 amino acids. J lost 0 bases, V lost 1 base, and 3 bases had no gene match. The germline V gene encodes CDR1 SNHLY and CDR2 FYNNEI. CDR3 sequence (DNA): TGTGCCAGCAGTGAAGGGGGACAGAGCTCCTACGAGCAGTACGTC. Its translation is CASSEGGQSSYEQYV.

The rearrangement joins TRBV7-9 to TRBJ1-1; D unclear. Germline V gene lookup returns CDR1 SEHNR and CDR2 FQNEAQ (reference sequence). CDR3 length: 14 residues. V lost 1 base, J lost 2 bases, and 8 bases lay in between. The CDR3: CASSLEGGNTEAFF. The CDR3 nucleotides are TGTGCCAGCAGCTTAGAGGGAGGCAACACTGAAGCTTTCTTT. The complete variable domain, with remaining parts taken from reference TRBV7-9 and TRBJ1-1, reads DTGVSQNPRHKITKRGQNVTFRCDPISEHNRLYWYRQTLGQGPEFLTYFQNEAQLEKSRLLSDRFSAERPKGSFSTLEIQRTEQGDSAMYLCASSLEGGNTEAFFGQGTRLTVV.

This chain connects TRBV5-5 to TRBJ1-2, with D possibly TRBD1 on 5 matching bases. In germline, CDR1 is SGHKS, CDR2 YYEKEE (reference sequence). The CDR3 has 16 amino acids. V lost 3 bases to trimming and J lost 7 bases, with 22 bases between them. The CDR3 sequence is CASSSAGGTFPGGYTF. The CDR3 DNA reads as TGTGCCAGCAGCTCCGCCGGGGGGACGTTCCCCGGTGGCTACACCTTC.

DNA for the CDR3: TGCGCCAGCAGCGTAACAGGAGATAGCAATCAGCCCCAGCATTTT. It yields the protein CASSVTGDSNQPQHF. V gene TRBV5-1 combines with J gene TRBJ1-5; possible D gene TRBD1, 5 bases. Trimming removed 4 bases from V and 0 bases from J, with 11 bases in between. Germline V gene data show CDR1 as SGHRS and CDR2 as YFSETQ. The CDR3 length is 15 residues.

V and J are TRBV11-2 and TRBJ1-1; D might be TRBD1 (5 bases). The CDR3 sequence is 13 residues long. Between the trimmed V and J ends, which lost 5 bases and 3 bases, there was a span of 10 bases. CDR1 is SGHAT and CDR2 is FQNNGV in the germline V gene. The CDR3 protein is CASSPDTYTEAFF. The CDR3 DNA is TGTGCCAGCAGCCCGGACACCTACACTGAAGCTTTCTTT.

The chain links TRBV6-5 to TRBJ1-5, with a tentative D call TRBD1 (5 bases). V lost 2 bases, J lost 6 bases, and 8 bases lay in between. Per the germline V gene, CDR1 is MNHEY and CDR2 is SVGAGI. The CDR3 length is 13 residues. CDR3 loop: CASSYGGGQPQHF. The CDR3 DNA reads TGTGCCAGCAGTTACGGGGGGGGTCAGCCCCAGCATTTT.

The V call is TRBV7-9, the J call TRBJ1-1, with a tentative D call TRBD1 (5 bases). Germline CDR1 reads SEHNR; CDR2 reads FQNEAQ (reference sequence). This CDR3 spans 14 amino acids. V was trimmed by 3 bases and J by 3 bases, leaving 11 bases between them. For the CDR3, the DNA is TGTGCCAGCAGCTTTCGACAGATATACACTGAAGCTTTCTTT. Amino acid sequence: CASSFRQIYTEAFF.

The chain combines TRBV5-4 with TRBJ2-5, with 10 positions matching TRBD1. CDR3 length: 16 amino acids. V was pared by 4 bases and J by 3 bases, with 9 bases of the junction left unmatched. Germline V gene lookup returns CDR1 SGHNT and CDR2 YYREEE (reference sequence). CDR3 in DNA: TGTGCCAGCAGCGGACTGACAGGGGGCGGGGAAGAGACCCAGTACTTC. Protein product: CASSGLTGGGEETQYF.

The chain employs TRBV19 and TRBJ2-5; 10 bases agree with TRBD1. The CDR3 loop spans 15 amino acids. Germline CDR1 is LNHDA and CDR2 is SQIVND (reference sequence). Trimming at V came to 0 bases and at J to 5 bases, leaving 3 bases not matched to a gene. CDR3 in DNA: TGTGCCAGTAGTATAGATCGGGACAGGGGTGAGACCCAGTACTTC. It encodes CASSIDRDRGETQYF.

This chain's CDR3 is CASSPGTGKYNEQFF. The CDR3 coding sequence is TGTGCCAGCAGTCCCGGGACAGGGAAGTACAATGAGCAGTTCTTC. V and J are TRBV5-5 and TRBJ2-1, with 9 bases aligning to TRBD1. Trimming cost V 5 bases and J 4 bases; bases outside gene matches: 7. Germline assignment: CDR1 SGHKS and CDR2 YYEKEE (reference sequence). The CDR3 totals 15 residues.

This clone was recorded only once. This rearrangement joins TRBV6-5 to TRBJ1-1; D gene uncertain. Germline V gene data show CDR1 as MNHEY and CDR2 as SVGAGI. The CDR3 is 15 amino acids. V was clipped by 6 bases and J by 2 bases, with 16 bases between them. The CDR3 reads CASSSRRTANTEAFF. CDR3 nucleotide sequence: TGTGCCAGCAGCTCCCGGAGGACGGCTAACACTGAAGCTTTCTTT.

This chain connects TRBV9 to TRBJ2-1; no firm D call. This CDR3 is built from 12 residues. CDR1 and CDR2 from the germline V gene are SGDLS and YYNGEE. Trimming removed 0 bases from V and 9 bases from J, with 7 bases in between. DNA of the CDR3: TGTGCCAGCAGCGTAGAACAGTCTGAGCAGTTCTTC. Its translation is CASSVEQSEQFF.

This chain joins TRBV5-1 and TRBJ1-3; TRBD1 might be the D (6 bases). This CDR3 spans 16 amino acids. Germline-derived CDR1 and CDR2 are SGHRS and YFSETQ. With 0 bases removed from V and 3 bases from J, the gap between germline ends came to 13 bases. CDR3 coding DNA: TGCGCCAGCAGCTTGGAAGGTACAGGGTATGGAAACACCATATATTTT. Translated: CASSLEGTGYGNTIYF.